These T cell receptor beta chains were read from a single sample in a study of cytomegalovirus exposure and HLA in healthy donors. The assay was immunoSEQ multiplex PCR, and TCRdb's table has in-frame clones only and misses some. The sample has about 150,000 clones; 90% are singletons. The sample taken for sequencing was PBMCs. The receptors were sampled from a woman under 40 in good health and CMV-seropositive. CDR3s include the opening cysteine and the closing phenylalanine or tryptophan. Each record gives: J gene, D gene, clone size, V gene, CDR3 protein, CDR3 DNA. The D gene is left open where the match is weak. The listing skips clone size in some rows; elsewhere it reads once, few, many or a size class.

J: TRBJ2-2; D: TRBD1; size: NA; V: TRBV7-9; CDR3: CASSPWTGSTGELFF; DNA: TGTGCCAGCAGCCCATGGACAGGGAGCACCGGGGAGCTGTTTTTT
J: TRBJ2-3; D: NA; size: once; V: TRBV29-1; CDR3: CSVEALGATDTQYF; DNA: TGCAGCGTTGAAGCCCTGGGAGCGACAGATACGCAGTATTTT
J: TRBJ2-2; D: TRBD1; size: NA; V: TRBV28; CDR3: CASSPGTGWGGELFF; DNA: TGTGCCAGCAGTCCGGGGACAGGGTGGGGCGGGGAGCTGTTTTTT
J: TRBJ1-1; D: NA; size: NA; V: TRBV6-6; CDR3: CASRPGDWNTEAFF; DNA: TGTGCCAGCAGGCCGGGAGATTGGAACACTGAAGCTTTCTTT
J: TRBJ1-1; D: TRBD1; size: NA; V: TRBV28; CDR3: CASRDRGRGNTEAFF; DNA: TGTGCCAGCCGGGACAGGGGGCGAGGGAACACTGAAGCTTTCTTT
J: TRBJ1-2; D: TRBD1; size: NA; V: TRBV27; CDR3: CASSPTGRVYYGYTF; DNA: TGTGCCAGCAGCCCGACAGGGAGAGTGTACTATGGCTACACCTTC
J: TRBJ2-7; D: NA; size: NA; V: TRBV18; CDR3: CASSPGYYTPSYEQYF; DNA: TGTGCCAGCTCACCAGGCTACTATACCCCCTCCTACGAGCAGTACTTC
J: TRBJ2-1; D: NA; size: NA; V: TRBV27; CDR3: CASSSTNEQFF; DNA: TGTGCCAGCAGTAGCACGAATGAGCAGTTCTTC
J: TRBJ1-6; D: TRBD1; size: once; V: TRBV27; CDR3: CASSGTGGNSPLHF; DNA: TGTGCCAGCAGTGGGACAGGGGGCAATTCACCCCTCCACTTT
J: TRBJ2-3; D: NA; size: NA; V: TRBV29-1; CDR3: CSVESEGGTDTQYF; DNA: TGCAGCGTTGAATCTGAGGGCGGCACAGATACGCAGTATTTT
J: TRBJ1-1; D: TRBD1; size: NA; V: TRBV2; CDR3: CASRHADRGPSAEAFF; DNA: TGTGCCAGCAGACACGCGGACAGGGGGCCTAGTGCTGAAGCTTTCTTT
J: TRBJ1-2; D: NA; size: NA; V: TRBV4-1; CDR3: CASSQGAGANYGYTF; DNA: TGCGCCAGCAGCCAAGGGGCAGGGGCAAACTATGGCTACACCTTC
J: TRBJ2-7; D: TRBD1; size: NA; V: TRBV28; CDR3: CASNGWTGYSYEQYF; DNA: TGTGCCAGCAATGGGTGGACAGGGTACTCCTACGAGCAGTACTTC
J: TRBJ1-4; D: TRBD1; size: NA; V: TRBV5-1; CDR3: CASTQRTGGNEKLFF; DNA: TGCGCCAGCACCCAACGGACAGGTGGTAATGAAAAACTGTTTTTT
J: TRBJ2-7; D: NA; size: NA; V: TRBV4-1; CDR3: CASSRGGASYEQYF; DNA: TGCGCCAGCAGCCGTGGAGGGGCCTCCTACGAGCAGTACTTC
J: TRBJ1-1; D: NA; size: NA; V: TRBV28; CDR3: CASSLLITPGAFF; DNA: TGTGCCAGCAGTTTGCTAATTACCCCAGGGGCTTTCTTT
J: TRBJ1-2; D: TRBD1; size: NA; V: TRBV11-2; CDR3: CASSLGVWDRAEEWYGYTF; DNA: TGTGCCAGCAGCTTAGGTGTATGGGACAGGGCTGAGGAGTGGTATGGCTACACCTTC
J: TRBJ2-3; D: TRBD2; size: NA; V: TRBV29-1; CDR3: CSARTSGSRDTQYF; DNA: TGCAGCGCACGGACTAGCGGGAGTCGGGATACGCAGTATTTT
J: TRBJ2-1; D: NA; size: NA; V: TRBV7-2; CDR3: CASSLGAGLGVYNEQFF; DNA: TGTGCCAGCAGCTTAGGGGCAGGACTCGGAGTATACAATGAGCAGTTCTTC
J: TRBJ2-7; D: NA; size: once; V: TRBV27; CDR3: CASSGNTHFYEQYF; DNA: TGTGCCAGCAGCGGGAACACGCATTTCTACGAGCAGTACTTC
J: TRBJ2-7; D: TRBD1; size: NA; V: TRBV28; CDR3: CASSFIGTGTYEQYF; DNA: TGTGCCAGCAGTTTTATCGGGACAGGGACCTACGAGCAGTACTTC
J: TRBJ2-5; D: NA; size: NA; V: TRBV5-3; CDR3: CARSLVPGVGQYF; DNA: TGTGCCAGAAGCTTGGTTCCCGGGGTAGGACAGTACTTC